This T cell receptor (beta chain) was recovered during a study of OX40 agonist ivuxolimab in advanced cancers. For this clone: Its target is unknown.

Repertoires were generated with immunoSEQ multiplex PCR, while TCRdb's copy carries only in-frame clones and drops some. The data show tens of thousands of clones, with around nine tenths seen just once and roughly 7.8% held by the top ten. The CDR3 spans 16 residues. V shed 5 bases and J 9 bases; nucleotides not matched to a gene: 16. Germline CDR1 SGHVS, CDR2 FQNEAQ. The study's findings and limits: In CD8+ T cells, expanded clones were on average more numerous than in CD4+.

The receptor comes from an adult with an advanced solid tumor such as melanoma, head and neck, liver or kidney cancer. This sample comprised CD4+ or CD8+ T cells sorted from blood, obtained in a trial of the OX40 agonist ivuxolimab. This chain joins TRBV7-8 and TRBJ1-5; 7 bases line up with TRBD1. The CDR3 sequence: CASSKIRDRAPWPQHF. DNA for the CDR3: TGTGCCAGCAGCAAAATCCGGGACAGAGCCCCGTGGCCCCAGCATTTT.